This T cell receptor beta chain emerged from a study of CD8+ T cells in alopecia areata. Isolated RNA was reverse transcribed into cDNA used as the sequencing template. Profiled with immunoSEQ multiplex PCR; TCRdb holds only in-frame clones, not every one. The data contain over 250,000 clones, 60% of them seen just once; the ten biggest clones take up roughly 0.93%. The sample's treatment: oral pan-JAK inhibitor, 5-10 mg twice daily. The germline gives CDR1 SQVTM, CDR2 ANQGSEA. V trimming: 1 base; J trimming: 8 bases; junction bases outside the gene matches: 3. This CDR3 is built from 14 residues. This clone was seen more than once but under ten times. Other nucleotide sequences in the sample specify the same CDR3.

Sequencing was performed on CD4+ T cells sorted from blood, taken around week 53, from a patient treated with tofacitinib. The sequence derives from a human donor with alopecia areata. This chain joins TRBV29-1 and TRBJ2-1, with TRBD1 matching over 12 bases. The CDR3 DNA reads TGCAGCGTTGAAGGGGGACAGGGGGCCGATGAGCAGTTCTTC. It yields the protein CSVEGGQGADEQFF.